One sample yielded the 4 T cell receptor beta chains listed below, sequenced in a study of T cells in Graves' hyperthyroidism and ophthalmopathy. Amplified regions were TCR beta CDR3 sequences from RNA transcripts. In the first-round RT-PCR of the TCR CDR3, the HTBI primer set was used. TCRdb used MiXCR to reprocess the multiplex PCR reads, holding one entry per CDR3 protein. The sample consists of about 250,000 distinct CDR3 sequences, around 20% of them appearing once. Sequencing was carried out using blood. Receptor source: a man aged 30-40 years with Graves' ophthalmopathy.

This clonotype was seen at least ten times. J is TRBJ2-7 and V is TRBV2; D is perhaps TRBD1 (6 bases). The CDR3 totals 16 residues. V was cut by 1 base and J by 4 bases, with 17 bases left in between. Germline lookup yields CDR1 SNHLY and CDR2 FYNNEI. The CDR3 loop is CASSEVGTRSQYEQYF. The DNA for the CDR3 is TGTGCCAGCAGTGAAGTGGGGACACGGAGCCAATACGAGCAGTACTTC.

This clonotype turned up a few times. J is TRBJ1-2 and V is TRBV19; D uncertain. The CDR3 runs to 12 residues. With 9 bases removed from V and 1 base from J, the gap between germline ends came to 9 bases. Germline loops: CDR1 LNHDA, CDR2 SQIVND (reference sequence). The CDR3 loop is CASEDRNYGYTF. CDR3 coding DNA: TGTGCCAGCGAAGATCGTAACTATGGCTACACCTTC.

This clonotype turned up a few times. CDR3 sequence (DNA): TGTGCCAGCAGTATCGGCTTTTACTCAGGGGAGTCCTACGAGCAGTACTTC. It specifies CASSIGFYSGESYEQYF. The chain has TRBV6-1 and TRBJ2-7; TRBD1 might be the D (6 bases). CDR1 and CDR2 from the germline V gene are MNHNS and SASEGT. The CDR3 length is 17 residues. Deletions cut 5 bases from V and 1 base from J, with 21 bases between.

This clonotype has just a few counts. The chain links TRBV5-1 to TRBJ2-1; weak D call: TRBD1 (5 bases). The CDR3 consists of 14 residues. The germline V and J ends were trimmed by 2 bases and 4 bases, with 10 bases remaining between them. The germline gives CDR1 SGHRS, CDR2 YFSETQ. The CDR3 here is CASSLRTPYNEQFF. CDR3 DNA: TGCGCCAGCAGCTTAAGGACACCTTACAATGAGCAGTTCTTC.